This entry describes one T cell receptor (beta chain). The source of the sample is a study of shared clonotypes between healthy human individuals. Germline V CDR1 and CDR2: MNHEY, SMNVEV (reference sequence). The CDR3 has 17 amino acids. With 5 bases removed from V and 0 bases from J, the gap between germline ends came to 19 bases. The naive CD8 population came from CD45RO-negative cells selected for CCR7, without terminally differentiated effector memory CD45RA+ cells. Here immunoSEQ multiplex PCR was the method, and the copy in TCRdb shows in-frame clones only, minus some. The data contain about 800,000 clones, just over 95% of them seen just once; the ten biggest clones take up approximately 0.2%.

The source of this sequence is a young man in good health. Sample: naive CD8+ T cells sorted from blood. The chain joins TRBV27 to TRBJ2-5; maybe TRBD2 (7 bases). This chain's CDR3 is CASSLDGGAAYQETQYF. The CDR3 nucleotides read TGTGCCAGCAGTCTCGATGGGGGGGCGGCGTACCAAGAGACCCAGTACTTC.